One and the same sample provided the 30 T cell receptor beta chains below, sequenced in a study of T cells in Graves' hyperthyroidism and ophthalmopathy. TCR beta CDR3 sequences were amplified from RNA transcripts. The HTBI primer set drove a first-round RT-PCR of the TCR CDR3. TCRdb redid the calling of the multiplex PCR reads with MiXCR, one entry per CDR3 protein. The table lists about 210,000 distinct CDR3 sequences, over 15% of them singletons. Sequencing used blood. Receptor source: a middle-aged man with Graves' hyperthyroidism.

This clonotype has at least ten counts. This chain connects TRBV6-2 or TRBV6-3 to TRBJ2-1, with 14 bases fitting TRBD2. CDR3 length: 20 amino acids. The ends lost 4 bases at V and 0 bases at J; junction bases unmatched: 11. CDR1 and CDR2 from the germline V gene are MNHEY and SVGEGT. The CDR3 loop reads CASSFLWTSGRPRSYNEQFF. The CDR3 bases are TGTGCCAGCAGTTTCCTTTGGACTAGCGGGAGGCCGCGCTCCTACAATGAGCAGTTCTTC.

This clonotype came up many times. V is TRBV3-1 and J is TRBJ1-5; TRBD1 agrees at 8 bases. V gave up 1 base and J gave up 4 bases; unmatched junction bases: 3. The germline V gene has CDR1 LGHDT and CDR2 YNNKEL (reference sequence). The CDR3 is 15 amino acids. CDR3 coding DNA: TGTGCCAGCAGCCAAGCGACAGGGGTGAATCAGCCCCAGCATTTT. Residues: CASSQATGVNQPQHF.

This clonotype was observed a few times. The chain couples TRBV27 to TRBJ1-1, with D unresolved. The CDR3 is made up of 11 amino acids. V shed 6 bases and J shed 10 bases, with 12 bases lying between them. From germline, CDR1 is MNHEY and CDR2 SMNVEV (reference sequence). CDR3 DNA: TGTGCCAGCAGACTCGGGGTTTCAGCTTTCTTT. As protein: CASRLGVSAFF.

A few counts support this clonotype. The chain has TRBV4-1 and TRBJ1-1, with no clear D. Trimming shortened V by 1 base and J by 0 bases, and 9 bases separated the two germline ends. The CDR3 is 15 amino acids. Germline CDR1 MGHRA, CDR2 YSYEKL. CDR3 loop: CASSQAWGLNTEAFF. In DNA form, the CDR3 reads TGCGCCAGCAGCCAAGCCTGGGGTTTGAACACTGAAGCTTTCTTT.

V and J are TRBV5-1 and TRBJ2-6; maybe TRBD2 (5 bases). Germline V gene data show CDR1 as SGHRS and CDR2 as YFSETQ. CDR3 length: 16 residues. V was clipped by 7 bases and J by 0 bases, with 14 bases between them. CDR3 protein: CASRGSADSGANVLTF. Written as DNA, the CDR3 is TGCGCCAGCCGCGGGTCGGCGGACTCTGGGGCCAACGTCCTGACTTTC.

Many counts were recorded for this clonotype. The genes are TRBV6-1 and TRBJ2-3, with 10 positions matching TRBD2. J lost 4 bases, V lost 7 bases, and 8 bases had no gene match. The CDR3 contains 15 residues. The germline V gene has CDR1 MNHNS and CDR2 SASEGT. In DNA, the CDR3 is TGTGCCAGCATTCTAGCGGGAGACTATCCAGATACGCAGTATTTT. Its protein is CASILAGDYPDTQYF.

At least ten counts were recorded for this clonotype. For the CDR3, the DNA is TGTGCCATCAGTGAACTAGCGGGCTTTTACAATGAGCAGTTCTTC. It is translated as CAISELAGFYNEQFF. The chain is built from TRBV10-3 and TRBJ2-1; 9 bases are shared with TRBD2. The CDR3 spans 15 residues. Trimming cost V 3 bases and J 4 bases; bases outside gene matches: 4. Germline CDR1 is ENHRY and CDR2 is SYGVKD.

This clonotype was detected many times. The chain is built from TRBV11-2 and TRBJ1-2, with TRBD1 matching over 7 bases. CDR1 SGHAT and CDR2 FQNNGV come from the germline V gene. Trimming removed 2 bases from V and 6 bases from J; junction bases left unmatched: 6. There are 14 residues in the CDR3. The CDR3 spells CASSLNRGGDGYTF. As DNA, the CDR3 is TGTGCCAGCAGCTTAAACAGGGGTGGGGATGGCTACACCTTC.

This clonotype appeared a single time. V and J are TRBV11-2 and TRBJ2-7; 9 bases fit TRBD2. CDR1 is SGHAT and CDR2 is FQNNGV in the germline V gene. After removal of 5 bases from V and 5 bases from J, the junction contained 10 bases not matched to a gene. The CDR3 covers 15 residues. In DNA, the CDR3 is TGTGCCAGCAGCGCCATAGCGGGAGATCTTCACGAGCAGTACTTC. This encodes CASSAIAGDLHEQYF.

In its sample, this clonotype was seen many times. This sequence joins TRBV13 and TRBJ1-1, with 7 bases matching TRBD1. V was pared by 6 bases and J by 10 bases, with 8 bases of the junction left unmatched. This CDR3 comprises 12 residues. Germline V gene sequence: CDR1 PRHDT, CDR2 FYEKMQ (reference sequence). The CDR3 loop reads CASSSGGVGAFF. DNA of the CDR3: TGTGCCAGCAGTTCAGGGGGGGTTGGAGCTTTCTTT.

This clonotype was observed at least ten times. The J gene is TRBJ2-1, the V gene TRBV27; D may be TRBD2 (5 bases). In germline, CDR1 is MNHEY, CDR2 SMNVEV (reference sequence). The length of the CDR3 is 16 residues. Trimming shortened V by 0 bases and J by 4 bases, and 13 bases separated the two germline ends. The CDR3 DNA reads TGTGCCAGCAGTTTATCTCGAGGGAGTAGATACAATGAGCAGTTCTTC. Residues: CASSLSRGSRYNEQFF.

The rearrangement links TRBV20-1 to TRBJ2-3; D not resolved. Germline CDR1 and CDR2: DFQATT and SNEGSKA (reference sequence). This CDR3 has 13 amino acids. The CDR3 DNA follows: TGCACCCACGCGGCGGCCAGCACAGATACGCAGTATTTT. Its protein is CTHAAASTDTQYF.

This clonotype was recorded many times. This chain links TRBV11-2 with TRBJ2-5; D remains unclear. The V end was cut by 4 bases, the J end by 1 base, with 16 bases between. The germline gives CDR1 SGHAT, CDR2 FQNNGV. CDR3 length equals 16 residues. The CDR3 DNA reads as TGTGCCAGCAGCTCTGGAACGAACTCCTTCCAAGAGACCCAGTACTTC. Translation gives CASSSGTNSFQETQYF.

This clonotype has at least ten counts. This chain joins TRBV28 and TRBJ1-6; 7 nucleotides line up with TRBD1. This CDR3 contains 16 residues. Trimming removed 6 bases from V and 0 bases from J; junction bases left unmatched: 5. The V gene's germline CDR1 is MDHEN and CDR2 SYDVKM. CDR3 nucleotides: TGTGCCAGCAGCTCGACAGGGCACTCCTATAATTCACCCCTCCACTTT. Protein: CASSSTGHSYNSPLHF.

The rearrangement joins TRBV24-1 to TRBJ2-3, with TRBD1 matching 9 bases. The CDR3 length is 15 residues. With V trimmed by 3 bases and J by 5 bases, 5 bases remained unmatched. Germline values: CDR1 KGHDR, CDR2 SFDVKD. The CDR3 DNA sequence: TGTGCCACCAGTGATCACAGGGGGCCTGGAGATACGCAGTATTTT. Amino acids: CATSDHRGPGDTQYF.

This clonotype appeared a few times. The V call is TRBV19, the J call TRBJ2-3; 15 bases map to TRBD2. CDR3 length: 18 amino acids. J lost 3 bases, V lost 4 bases, and 8 bases had no gene match. Germline V CDR1 and CDR2: LNHDA, SQIVND (reference sequence). The CDR3 sequence: CASSTTQGLAGGTDTQYF. CDR3 nucleotide sequence: TGTGCCAGTAGTACAACCCAGGGACTAGCGGGAGGAACAGATACGCAGTATTTT.

This clonotype was found a few times. The CDR3 spells CASSLTLAADTQYF. Here the CDR3 DNA reads TGTGCCAGCAGCTTAACACTAGCAGCAGATACGCAGTATTTT. The V gene is TRBV7-3, the J gene TRBJ2-3; TRBD2 is a possible D gene (6 bases). Germline loops: CDR1 SGHTA, CDR2 FQGTGA. The ends were cut back, 0 bases at V and 4 bases at J, with 8 bases in the middle. The CDR3 consists of 14 residues.

This clonotype came up many times. The chain combines TRBV15 with TRBJ2-1, with D perhaps being TRBD1 or TRBD2 (6 bases each). This CDR3 is built from 15 residues. The V gene lost 10 bases and the J gene lost 3 bases, with 19 bases spanning the gap. Germline lookup yields CDR1 LNHNV and CDR2 YYDKDF (reference sequence). CDR3 DNA sequence: TGTGCCAAGGGGGGCGGAGCTACCGGCTACAATGAGCAGTTCTTC. This sequence encodes CAKGGGATGYNEQFF.

This clonotype was seen many times. The chain uses TRBV18 and TRBJ2-5; TRBD1 aligns across 10 bases. Germline-derived CDR1 and CDR2 are KGHSH and LQKENI. V was clipped by 4 bases and J by 2 bases; unmatched bases: 4. The CDR3 has 15 residues. DNA of the CDR3: TGTGCCAGCTCACTCTCGGACAGGGGGCAAGAGACCCAGTACTTC. Its translation: CASSLSDRGQETQYF.

This chain uses TRBV5-8 with TRBJ1-5; 8 bases fit TRBD1. The CDR3 sequence is 15 residues long. Losses at the gene ends were 4 bases for V and 3 bases for J; bases not matched to a gene: 6. Per the germline V gene, CDR1 is SGHTS and CDR2 is YDEGEE. The CDR3 sequence is CASSGGQVHNQPQHF. The CDR3 DNA reads TGTGCCAGCAGCGGGGGACAGGTTCACAATCAGCCCCAGCATTTT.

The chain recombines TRBV7-2 with TRBJ2-5, with 9 bases aligning to TRBD2. Germline CDR1 and CDR2: SGHTA and FQGNSA. Unmatched junction bases numbered 6, after V lost 2 bases and J lost 5 bases. The CDR3 has 15 amino acids. The CDR3 DNA reads as TGTGCCAGCAGCTTATTCGTTAGCGGGAGTGAGACCCAGTACTTC. Its protein product is CASSLFVSGSETQYF.

This clonotype came up many times. V usage is TRBV5-5 and J usage is TRBJ2-1; TRBD2 matches at 10 bases. The CDR3 totals 15 residues. V lost 1 base, J lost 7 bases, and 5 bases stayed unmatched. CDR1 is SGHKS, CDR2 YYEKEE, per germline (reference sequence). The CDR3 loop is CASSLLLAGVNEQFF. CDR3 in DNA: TGTGCCAGCAGCTTGCTCCTAGCGGGAGTTAATGAGCAGTTCTTC.

CDR3 region: CTSSPGLLTYEQYF. CDR3 coding DNA: TGTACCAGCAGCCCCGGACTGCTTACCTACGAGCAGTACTTC. The V and J genes are TRBV7-2 and TRBJ2-7, with TRBD2 as a possible D gene (5 bases). Germline V gives CDR1 SGHTA, CDR2 FQGNSA. The CDR3 has 14 amino acids. V was pared by 5 bases and J by 2 bases, with 13 bases between.

The count of this clonotype is one. A much more abundant neighbour one base away suggests this may be a read error. V usage is TRBV5-4 and J usage is TRBJ2-1; the D is unclear. There are 15 residues in the CDR3. In germline, CDR1 is SGHNT, CDR2 YYREEE (reference sequence). The DNA of the CDR3 is TGTGACAGCAGCTTGGACGGCTCCGTAATCAATGAGCAGTTCTTC. It translates to CDSSLDGSVINEQFF.

This clonotype was seen repeatedly, ten times or more. The chain links TRBV9 to TRBJ1-2; D ambiguous. The V end was cut by 2 bases, the J end by 8 bases, with 19 bases between. The germline gives CDR1 SGDLS, CDR2 YYNGEE. The CDR3 sequence is 15 residues long. CDR3 nucleotide sequence: TGTGCCAGCAGCGTTGGGGTAACGGAGGGTTCGGGCTACACCTTC. Translation gives CASSVGVTEGSGYTF.

The chain employs TRBV19 and TRBJ1-1; no definite D call. This CDR3 has 15 amino acids. V was shortened by 1 base and J by 0 bases, with 9 bases between the two germline ends. The germline V gene encodes CDR1 LNHDA and CDR2 SQIVND (reference sequence). The CDR3 DNA is TGTGCCAGTAGTATAGGGGGTTTCATGAACACTGAAGCTTTCTTT. The encoded protein is CASSIGGFMNTEAFF.

Ten or more counts support this clonotype. The chain has TRBV12-3 or TRBV12-4 and TRBJ2-7, with TRBD2 identical over 13 bases. The CDR3 extends over 16 amino acids. Losses at the gene ends were 4 bases for V and 1 base for J; bases not matched to a gene: 4. CDR3 in amino acids: CASSSGTSGMSYEQYF. CDR3 bases: TGTGCCAGCAGTTCTGGGACTAGCGGGATGTCCTACGAGCAGTACTTC.

This clonotype was observed many times. The V and J genes are TRBV7-8 and TRBJ2-5, with 7 bases aligning to TRBD2. The trim removed 5 bases at V and 0 bases at J, leaving 9 bases unmatched. Germline V lookup: CDR1 SGHVS, CDR2 FQNEAQ. This CDR3 is 16 amino acids long. CDR3 DNA: TGTGCCAGCAGCCCCCTATATGGGGGGGACCAAGAGACCCAGTACTTC. Amino acid sequence: CASSPLYGGDQETQYF.

The chain joins TRBV28 to TRBJ2-3; TRBD2 matches at 13 bases. Germline-derived CDR1 and CDR2 are MDHEN and SYDVKM. The J segment lost 2 bases and the V segment lost 8 bases, leaving 7 bases of the junction unmatched. This CDR3 is built from 16 residues. CDR3 nucleotide sequence: TGTGCCAGCCGAGGGACTAGCGGGGTCTACACAGATACGCAGTATTTT. This encodes CASRGTSGVYTDTQYF.

The J gene is TRBJ2-1, the V gene TRBV6-2 or TRBV6-3; 7 bases fit TRBD2. Germline V gene lookup returns CDR1 MNHEY and CDR2 SVGEGT. Trimming removed 8 bases from V and 1 base from J; junction bases left unmatched: 14. CDR3 size: 17 residues. CDR3 in DNA: TGTGCCAGCGGTGGTTCCCCCGGGGGGAGGTCCTACAATGAGCAGTTCTTC. It specifies CASGGSPGGRSYNEQFF.